This TCR beta chain was sequenced in a study of fetal regulatory T cell absence and autoimmunity. The wider study: Without clinical diabetes, IPEX patients showed exocrine pancreas autoimmunity.

The survey-level immunoSEQ assay was used. The assay was immunoSEQ multiplex PCR, and TCRdb's table has in-frame clones only and misses some. Of some 87,000 clones listed, more than 70% were seen once; the top ten hold roughly 2%. A note on this clone: As yet, its antigen is unknown.

The CDR3 runs to 15 residues. Trimming removed 2 bases from V and 4 bases from J, with 12 bases in between. Germline V CDR1 and CDR2: SGHRS, YFSETQ. Study-level findings and limits: Oligoclonal TCR enrichment in pancreas over cord blood reached over 95-fold for some clones.

This receptor was obtained from a male donor with IPEX syndrome. The chain employs TRBV5-1 and TRBJ2-2; D gene uncertain. The sample taken for sequencing was pancreas tissue. The CDR3 nucleotides are TGCGCCAGCAGCTTTCTGGGGTATCTCACCGGGGAGCTGTTTTTT. Encoded protein: CASSFLGYLTGELFF.